This entry lists 26 T cell receptor beta chains sequenced from one sample in a study of T-cell reconstitution after alpha-beta-depleted transplantation in children. Unique molecular identifiers were used to barcode this TCRbeta library. MiXCR, applied by TCRdb to the PCR reads, yields one record per CDR3 protein. The repertoire holds a few hundred thousand distinct CDR3 sequences, with 27% as singletons. Material: PBMCs, obtained before TCRalphabeta/CD19-depleted stem cell transplant. These receptor sequences come from a boy younger than two with Wiskott-Aldrich syndrome, due to receive a stem cell transplant.

This chain links TRBV5-1 with TRBJ1-6; D is perhaps TRBD1 (6 bases). This CDR3 has 15 amino acids. V was trimmed by 2 bases and J by 9 bases, leaving 15 bases between them. CDR1 and CDR2 from the germline V gene are SGHRS and YFSETQ. The CDR3 sequence: CASSFRGTLGSPLHF. Here the CDR3 DNA reads TGCGCCAGCAGCTTCAGGGGAACCTTGGGTTCACCCCTCCACTTT.

The J gene is TRBJ2-5, the V gene TRBV4-1, with D possibly TRBD1 on 6 matching bases. Trimming took 1 base from V and 2 from J, leaving 11 bases between them. Germline CDR1 and CDR2: MGHRA and YSYEKL. The CDR3 is made up of 15 amino acids. DNA of the CDR3: TGCGCCAGCAGCCAAGGGGTTGACAGGCAAGAGACCCAGTACTTC. Encoded protein: CASSQGVDRQETQYF.

The rearrangement joins TRBV24-1 to TRBJ1-5; D is perhaps TRBD1 (6 bases). V lost 4 bases to trimming and J lost 9 bases, with 24 bases between them. CDR1 and CDR2 from the germline V gene are KGHDR and SFDVKD. The CDR3 is 17 amino acids. CDR3 region: CATSDSGGGRAGGPQHF. The CDR3 region has the DNA TGTGCCACCAGTGACTCTGGGGGGGGCAGGGCCGGCGGGCCCCAGCATTTT.

This clonotype was picked up a small number of times. CDR3: CASSRISYNEQFF. Written as DNA, the CDR3 is TGTGCCAGCAGCCGCATTTCGTACAATGAGCAGTTCTTC. This chain links TRBV5-4 with TRBJ2-1, with D uncertain. Germline assignment: CDR1 SGHNT and CDR2 YYREEE (reference sequence). This CDR3 comprises 13 residues. V lost 4 bases and J 4 bases, leaving 9 bases between the germline ends.

The chain carries TRBV12-3 or TRBV12-4 and TRBJ2-4; 9 positions agree with TRBD1. V gave up 6 bases and J gave up 1 base; unmatched junction bases: 10. CDR3 length equals 17 residues. The CDR3 DNA sequence: TGTGCCAGCAGCCGTAGACAGGGGGTTTCGGCCAAAAACATTCAGTACTTC. This sequence encodes CASSRRQGVSAKNIQYF.

The genes are TRBV7-9 and TRBJ2-3, with 8 bases matching TRBD2. Trimming removed 3 bases from V and 1 base from J; junction bases left unmatched: 3. Germline CDR1 SEHNR, CDR2 FQNEAQ (reference sequence). CDR3 length: 15 residues. The CDR3 here is CASSFSGTGTDTQYF. The CDR3 DNA reads TGTGCCAGCAGCTTTAGCGGGACGGGCACAGATACGCAGTATTTT. Full variable domain (outside the CDR3, taken from reference TRBV7-9 and TRBJ2-3): DTGVSQNPRHKITKRGQNVTFRCDPISEHNRLYWYRQTLGQGPEFLTYFQNEAQLEKSRLLSDRFSAERPKGSFSTLEIQRTEQGDSAMYLCASSFSGTGTDTQYFGPGTRLTVL.

The CDR3 DNA is TGTGCCAGCAGTTTTCGTGGAGGATCGCAGTATTTT. Encoded protein: CASSFRGGSQYF. This chain joins TRBV12-3 or TRBV12-4 and TRBJ2-3, with D perhaps TRBD2 (5 bases). CDR3 length equals 12 residues. V lost 3 bases and J 10 bases, leaving 11 bases between the germline ends.

This clonotype was detected a few times. The chain employs TRBV29-1 and TRBJ1-2, with TRBD1 matching 7 bases. Germline V CDR1 and CDR2: SQVTM, ANQGSEA. This CDR3 region has 17 residues. The J segment lost 0 bases and the V segment lost 5 bases, leaving 15 bases of the junction unmatched. CDR3 coding DNA: TGCAGCGTTACCCGGGACAGAAATCAGGCCGCTAACTATGGCTACACCTTC. Translation: CSVTRDRNQAANYGYTF.

The V call is TRBV11-2, the J call TRBJ2-2; 13 bases align to TRBD2. Per germline, CDR1 SGHAT and CDR2 FQNNGV. V lost 5 bases to trimming and J lost 7 bases; unmatched junction nucleotides: 10. The length of the CDR3 is 17 residues. This chain's CDR3 is CASSHGLAGVVGGELFF. Written as DNA, the CDR3 is TGTGCCAGCAGCCATGGACTAGCGGGAGTCGTTGGCGGGGAGCTGTTTTTT.

The chain has TRBV20-1 and TRBJ1-5; TRBD1 is a possible D gene (5 bases). V was shortened by 6 bases and J by 4 bases, with 13 bases between the two germline ends. The germline V gene has CDR1 DFQATT and CDR2 SNEGSKA (reference sequence). CDR3 length: 13 amino acids. In DNA form, the CDR3 reads TGCAGTGCCCCGAGGGGCGGTAATCAGCCCCAGCATTTT. Its translation is CSAPRGGNQPQHF.

This clonotype was recorded a few times. This sequence joins TRBV12-3 or TRBV12-4 and TRBJ1-3; weak D call: TRBD1 (6 bases). The V and J ends lost 5 bases and 0 bases respectively, with 14 bases between them. CDR3 length: 16 amino acids. CDR3 nucleotide sequence: TGTGCCAGCAGTACTCGGACAGCCCACTCTGGAAACACCATATATTTT. Residues: CASSTRTAHSGNTIYF.

The gene calls are TRBV12-3 or TRBV12-4 and TRBJ1-3; no clear D. The CDR3 sequence is 13 residues long. The V and J ends lost 7 bases and 2 bases respectively, with 9 bases between them. CDR3 bases: TGTGCCAGCATGACAACCCCTGGAAACACCATATATTTT. It encodes CASMTTPGNTIYF.

V gene TRBV10-3 combines with J gene TRBJ2-1; D ambiguous. V was shortened by 4 bases and J by 6 bases, with 16 bases between the two germline ends. CDR1 ENHRY and CDR2 SYGVKD come from the germline V gene. CDR3 length: 15 residues. CDR3 DNA sequence: TGTGCCATCAGTGTGGACCTCTCAGTACCCAATGAGCAGTTCTTC. It translates to CAISVDLSVPNEQFF.

The J gene is TRBJ2-1, the V gene TRBV4-2; D call uncertain. Germline-derived CDR1 and CDR2 are LGHNA and YNFKEQ. This CDR3 contains 13 residues. V shed 3 bases and J shed 9 bases, with 12 bases lying between them. The CDR3 sequence: CASSQATWVEQFF. CDR3 in DNA: TGTGCCAGCAGCCAGGCAACGTGGGTTGAGCAGTTCTTC.

The rearrangement uses TRBV5-1 and TRBJ2-7; 7 bases line up with TRBD2. V was clipped by 4 bases and J by 5 bases; unmatched bases: 9. Germline-derived CDR1 and CDR2 are SGHRS and YFSETQ. CDR3 length: 14 amino acids. CDR3 sequence: CASSGTGGVNEQYF. CDR3 coding DNA: TGCGCCAGCAGCGGGACGGGAGGAGTAAACGAGCAGTACTTC. Full variable domain (rest looked up from reference TRBV5-1 and TRBJ2-7): KAGVTQTPRYLIKTRGQQVTLSCSPISGHRSVSWYQQTPGQGLQFLFEYFSETQRNKGNFPGRFSGRQFSNSRSEMNVSTLELGDSALYLCASSGTGGVNEQYFGPGTRLTVT.

This sequence joins TRBV11-2 and TRBJ2-1; D is tentatively TRBD1 or TRBD2 (6 bases each). Trimming removed 0 bases from V and 5 bases from J, with 23 bases in between. The CDR3 is 19 amino acids. The germline gives CDR1 SGHAT, CDR2 FQNNGV. The CDR3 loop is CASSLEGPTRVGGHNEQFF. CDR3 coding DNA: TGTGCCAGCAGCTTAGAGGGGCCTACGAGGGTAGGGGGGCACAATGAGCAGTTCTTC.

This clonotype has more than one count but fewer than ten. The chain carries TRBV28 and TRBJ2-7; possibly TRBD1 or TRBD2 for D (5 bases each). Germline V gene data show CDR1 as MDHEN and CDR2 as SYDVKM. This CDR3 is built from 15 residues. V was pared by 4 bases and J by 4 bases, with 17 bases between. CDR3 DNA sequence: TGTGCCAGCAGTTCCGCCTCCGGGACGATATACGAGCAGTACTTC. It translates to CASSSASGTIYEQYF. The variable domain in full, with the rest retrieved from reference TRBV28 and TRBJ2-7, is DVKVTQSSRYLVKRTGEKVFLECVQDMDHENMFWYRQDPGLGLRLIYFSYDVKMKEKGDIPEGYSVSREKKERFSLILESASTNQTSMYLCASSSASGTIYEQYFGPGTRLTVT.

The genes are TRBV15 and TRBJ2-1, with D perhaps TRBD2 (6 bases). The CDR3 sequence is 18 residues long. V lost 0 bases and J lost 4, with 19 bases in between. The germline V gene encodes CDR1 LNHNV and CDR2 YYDKDF (reference sequence). The CDR3 DNA is TGTGCCACCAGCAGAGATATGGGTCGGGAGCGGACTTACAATGAGCAGTTCTTC. Encoded protein: CATSRDMGRERTYNEQFF.

This clonotype was seen a handful of times. The chain uses TRBV5-1 and TRBJ1-1, with D unresolved. Germline-derived CDR1 and CDR2 are SGHRS and YFSETQ. The germline V and J ends were trimmed by 3 bases and 4 bases, with 13 bases remaining between them. The CDR3 extends over 14 amino acids. The CDR3 sequence is CASSSGPGTTEAFF. In DNA form, the CDR3 reads TGCGCCAGCAGCTCCGGACCAGGCACCACTGAAGCTTTCTTT.

The rearrangement joins TRBV20-1 to TRBJ2-3, with 8 nucleotides matching TRBD2. CDR1 is DFQATT, CDR2 SNEGSKA, per germline (reference sequence). The CDR3 loop spans 13 amino acids. V gave up 6 bases and J gave up 3 bases; unmatched junction bases: 5. The CDR3 coding sequence is TGCAGTGCCTATAGCGGGACTACAGATACGCAGTATTTT. This encodes CSAYSGTTDTQYF.

The rearrangement uses TRBV4-2 and TRBJ1-2, with 8 bases aligning to TRBD1. The CDR3 spans 13 residues. In germline, CDR1 is LGHNA, CDR2 YNFKEQ. V lost 10 bases, J lost 4 bases, and 8 bases stayed unmatched. The CDR3 is CAMGPGQGYGYTF. CDR3 coding DNA: TGTGCCATGGGCCCCGGACAGGGCTATGGCTACACCTTC.

V and J are TRBV20-1 and TRBJ1-6; D is perhaps TRBD1 (5 bases). Trimming stripped 3 bases from V and 8 bases from J, with 17 bases between. CDR3 length equals 15 residues. The germline CDR1 and CDR2 sequences are DFQATT and SNEGSKA (reference sequence). This CDR3 is CSASEAGFVHSPLHF. The CDR3 nucleotides are TGCAGTGCTAGCGAAGCAGGGTTCGTCCATTCACCCCTCCACTTT.

For the CDR3, the DNA is TGTGCCAGCAGTCTCGGCCCTCCCTCCTACAATGAGCAGTTCTTC. It specifies CASSLGPPSYNEQFF. The chain couples TRBV2 to TRBJ2-1; D gene unclear. Trimming shortened V by 5 bases and J by 0 bases, and 11 bases separated the two germline ends. Germline assignment: CDR1 SNHLY and CDR2 FYNNEI. The CDR3 sequence is 15 residues long.

The chain couples TRBV6-1 to TRBJ2-7, with TRBD1 as a possible D gene (6 bases). Germline V CDR1 and CDR2: MNHNS, SASEGT. This CDR3 region has 13 residues. V lost 11 bases to trimming and J lost 2 bases, with 16 bases between them. This CDR3 reads CAGLDRTTYEQYF. The CDR3 DNA follows: TGTGCCGGGTTGGACAGAACTACCTACGAGCAGTACTTC.

This clonotype was counted only a few times. The V call is TRBV7-6, the J call TRBJ2-7; possibly TRBD1 for D (6 bases). Trimming took 2 bases from V and 3 from J, leaving 14 bases between them. Germline V gene data show CDR1 as SGHVS and CDR2 as FNYEAQ. CDR3 length: 15 amino acids. The CDR3 DNA reads TGTGCCAGCAGCTTAACCACAGGGATGATCTACGAGCAGTACTTC. Translating gives CASSLTTGMIYEQYF.

Only a few counts were recorded for this clonotype. The genes are TRBV15 and TRBJ2-1; D remains unclear. The CDR3 runs to 16 residues. Trimming took 0 bases from V and 9 from J, leaving 18 bases between them. Germline loops: CDR1 LNHNV, CDR2 YYDKDF (reference sequence). The CDR3 coding sequence is TGTGCCACCAGCAGAGATGACCGGGCCCAAACAATTGAGCAGTTCTTC. Translated, it gives CATSRDDRAQTIEQFF.